This T cell receptor (beta chain) was sequenced during a study of T cell repertoires in cytomegalovirus infection (dated by TCRdb to the late 2010s). Background for the entire study: Donor HLA type was relevant to the analysis, as public TCR beta signatures indicated carriage of CMV infection together with the matching HLA type.

This clonotype has only a few counts. It has no known antigen specificity. Base qualities were left out, and no much larger clone turns up one base away. The cysteine opens and the phenylalanine closes a CDR3 of 15 amino acids. The CDR3 DNA has 45 bases and is translated from base 1. The V and J ends are trimmed by 7 bases and 2 bases, leaving 15 bases between them. For CDR1 and CDR2, the germline V gene lists SGHAT and FQNNGV. Sequencer: Illumina HiSeq 1500. TCRdb reworked the public reads: Q25 trimming with fastp, MiXCR clone assembly, productive beta chains retained. Every distinct CDR3 protein forms one entry, paired with its most common genes and DNA. The sample profile shows under 300,000 distinct CDR3 sequences; roughly an eighth of them were found once. The top ten hold 1.5% to 2% of the sample. Overall study outcomes, separate from this receptor: The ex vivo response was dominated by HLA-C-restricted CMV-specific TCR beta clonotypes, and the single most frequent clonotype in two of eight donors was supplied by these HLA-C-restricted clonotypes. Carriers of CMV infection plus the relevant HLA type were discriminated by the cumulative frequency of public TCR beta family members in the study cohort and in an independent approximately 400-donor cohort.

The chain was built from TRBV11-2 and TRBJ2-1; the D gene cannot be resolved beyond TRBD1 or TRBD2, each matching 5 bases. This TCR was recovered from a human donor in good health (CMV status not recorded). Some clones in this sample may be carry-over from other donors' samples. Sequencing input: PBMCs. Here is the DNA: TGTGCCAGCACTTCCCGGGACCCCACCTACAATGAGCAGTTCTTC. Its protein reads: CASTSRDPTYNEQFF.